Sequencing of this T cell receptor (beta chain) was carried out in a study of early T cells in non-severe SARS-CoV-2 infection. About the study: It was bulk RNA from unsorted whole blood that was sequenced, and the chains were unpaired.

V lost 3 bases and J lost 0, with 6 bases in between. The CDR3 contains 14 residues. The V gene's germline CDR1 is GTSNPN and CDR2 SVGIG (reference sequence). The table lists this clonotype with many counts. Its cognate antigen is unknown. Overall study findings and caveats: Anti-spike CD8 responses were favored by VDJdb matching, which missed private and CD4 specificities.

TCRdb recomputed calls from the 5' RACE reads with MiXCR, one row per CDR3 protein. The sample lists 50,000 to 60,000 distinct CDR3 sequences; more than 6.5% were seen once. This chain joins TRBV30 and TRBJ2-6; a weak D match, TRBD1 (6 bases). Here the sequenced sample was whole blood, taken at baseline. The TCR comes from an adult who was a healthcare worker with PCR-confirmed SARS-CoV-2 infection or an uninfected control (not recorded which). CDR3 nucleotides: TGTGCCTGGAGAGGGGGCTCTGGGGCCAACGTCCTGACTTTC. This translates into CAWRGGSGANVLTF.